This T cell receptor beta chain was captured by sequencing in a study of blood T cell repertoires in COVID-19. Study in general: The samples span acute and convalescent COVID-19 from the United States, Italy and Spain. The analysed material was cDNA or gDNA that came from T cells, B-cell-depleted T cells, or PBMCs.

Assay used: immunoSEQ multiplex PCR; TCRdb lists only in-frame clones, some missing. The sample shows some 52,000 clones, more than 75% of them seen only once. This TCR was sampled from a man aged 70-80 years with acute or convalescent COVID-19. The sequenced sample consisted of peripheral blood.

The CDR3 nucleotides read TGTGCCAGCAGTTTAAATGACAGAGGCAATCAGCCCCAGCATTTT. Protein product: CASSLNDRGNQPQHF. The chain couples TRBV27 to TRBJ1-5; TRBD1 is a possible D gene (5 bases). Germline V gives CDR1 MNHEY, CDR2 SMNVEV (reference sequence). The CDR3 extends over 15 amino acids. V dropped 2 bases and J dropped 2 bases, with 10 bases sitting between them.